The rows below give T cell receptor beta chains drawn from one sample of a study of blood T cells in healthy people across ages. MiXCR, applied by TCRdb to the 5' RACE reads, yields one record per CDR3 protein. The sample has some 1.7 million distinct CDR3 sequences; roughly 30% are singletons. The sample was blood. These receptors all stem from a woman aged 25 to 39 in good health. CDR3s include the opening cysteine and the closing phenylalanine or tryptophan. D genes are given only for firm matches. The size entry is marked missing in some rows and otherwise reads once, few, many or a size class.

TRBJ2-2,TRBV24-1,-,few,CASSDPGQTGELFF,TGTGCCTCCAGTGATCCGGGGCAAACCGGGGAGCTGTTTTTT
TRBJ2-3,TRBV9,-,-,CASSVGPPQTTQYF,TGTGCCAGCAGCGTAGGCCCCCCACAGACTACGCAGTATTTT
TRBJ1-1,TRBV20-1,-,few,CSARVPGAGGTEAFF,TGCAGTGCTAGGGTCCCGGGGGCCGGAGGCACTGAAGCTTTCTTT
TRBJ2-5,TRBV18,-,-,CVSSPFPEVQETQYF,TGTGTCAGCTCACCATTCCCAGAAGTCCAAGAGACCCAGTACTTC
TRBJ2-6,TRBV30,-,-,CAWNGLGYLASSGANVPTF,TGTGCCTGGAATGGTTTGGGCTACCTAGCCAGCTCTGGGGCCAACGTCCCGACTTTC
TRBJ1-6,TRBV7-3,-,few,CASSFHRDSPLHF,TGTGCCAGCAGCTTTCACAGGGATTCACCCCTCCACTTT
TRBJ2-1,TRBV20-1,TRBD2,-,CSAKGPSGVKRQFF,TGCAGTGCTAAAGGTCCTAGCGGGGTAAAAAGGCAGTTCTTC
TRBJ1-1,TRBV28,-,few,CASSYRVQNTEAFF,TGTGCCAGCAGTTACAGGGTTCAGAACACTGAAGCTTTCTTT
TRBJ2-1,TRBV6-5,TRBD2,few,CASSYTAGVSGNEQFF,TGTGCCAGCAGTTACACTGCGGGAGTCAGTGGGAATGAGCAGTTCTTC
TRBJ1-1,TRBV29-1,-,few,CSVSGTQNTEAFF,TGCAGCGTTTCCGGGACACAGAACACTGAAGCTTTCTTT
TRBJ1-1,TRBV20-1,-,few,CSAREPDDTREAFF,TGCAGTGCTAGAGAGCCAGACGACACGAGGGAAGCTTTCTTT
TRBJ2-3,TRBV7-2,-,few,CASSLALHNTDTQYF,TGTGCCAGCAGCTTAGCGCTTCATAACACAGATACGCAGTATTTT
TRBJ1-5,TRBV10-2,TRBD1,once,CASRGQGDFQPQHF,TGCGCCAGCAGGGGACAGGGGGACTTTCAGCCCCAGCATTTT
TRBJ2-2,TRBV2,-,few,CARAWSSGNTGELFF,TGTGCCAGGGCCTGGAGTAGCGGAAACACCGGGGAGCTGTTTTTT
TRBJ2-6,TRBV20-1,-,-,CSARDPDGASVLTF,TGCAGTGCTAGAGATCCGGACGGGGCCAGCGTCCTGACTTTC
TRBJ1-6,TRBV7-9,TRBD1,-,CASSPAWDRSSPLHF,TGTGCCAGCAGCCCCGCCTGGGACAGGTCTTCACCCCTCCACTTT
TRBJ2-2,TRBV5-1,TRBD1,-,CASSVAGTGVGELFF,TGCGCCAGCAGCGTGGCCGGGACAGGAGTCGGGGAGCTGTTTTTT
TRBJ2-1,TRBV20-1,-,few,CSCQEGGNYNEQFF,TGCAGTTGCCAGGAGGGCGGTAACTACAATGAGCAGTTCTTC
TRBJ2-2,TRBV9,-,few,CASSPLATGELFF,TGTGCCAGCAGCCCCCTAGCGACTGGGGAGCTGTTTTTT
TRBJ2-3,TRBV2,TRBD1,-,CASSGDRRRMSTDTQYF,TGTGCCAGCAGTGGGGACAGGAGAAGAATGAGCACGGATACGCAGTATTTT
TRBJ2-1,TRBV4-3,-,few,CASSQDNINEQFF,TGCGCCAGCAGCCAAGATAATATAAATGAGCAGTTCTTC
TRBJ1-2,TRBV27,-,few,CASSFIVGETQYFGPAHGYTF,-
TRBJ2-7,TRBV7-9,TRBD1,few,CASSKGGRTYEQYF,TGTGCCAGCAGCAAAGGGGGCAGAACCTACGAGCAGTACTTC
TRBJ2-5,TRBV20-1,-,many,CSARDLRGSAETQYF,TGCAGTGCTAGAGATTTGCGGGGATCGGCAGAGACCCAGTACTTC
TRBJ1-2,TRBV7-9,-,-,CASLLFGGTNGYTF,TGTGCCAGCCTCCTATTCGGGGGTACGAATGGCTACACCTTC
TRBJ2-1,TRBV7-2,-,many,CASSLDPSYNEQFF,TGTGCCAGCAGCTTAGATCCCTCCTACAATGAGCAGTTCTTC
TRBJ2-7,TRBV20-1,TRBD2,-,CSAREGSGLAGVYEQYF,TGCAGTGCTAGAGAGGGGTCTGGGCTAGCGGGAGTCTACGAGCAGTACTTC
TRBJ1-2,TRBV20-1,-,few,CSARDKAGYGYTF,TGCAGTGCTAGAGATAAAGCAGGGTATGGCTACACCTTC
TRBJ2-7,TRBV7-6,-,many,CASSPSTSSYEQYF,TGTGCCAGCAGCCCCTCTACTAGCTCCTACGAGCAGTACTTC
TRBJ2-7,TRBV6-2/TRBV6-3,-,few,CASLARETYEQYF,TGTGCCAGCCTAGCCAGGGAGACGTACGAGCAGTACTTC
TRBJ2-1,TRBV28,-,-,CASRVTRGYNEQFF,TGTGCCAGCAGGGTCACTAGAGGGTACAATGAGCAGTTCTTC
TRBJ2-1,TRBV20-1,-,-,CNARDPWTQNDEQFF,TGCAATGCTAGAGATCCGTGGACTCAAAACGATGAGCAGTTCTTC
TRBJ1-5,TRBV4-2,-,few,CASSQEGIDNQPQHF,TGTGCCAGCAGCCAAGAAGGGATTGACAATCAGCCCCAGCATTTT
TRBJ2-7,TRBV7-2,TRBD2,few,CASSRNHRGLAGVEQYF,TGTGCCAGCAGCCGAAATCATAGGGGCCTAGCGGGAGTCGAGCAGTACTTC
TRBJ2-1,TRBV19,-,many,CASSIDPGEGFSYNEQFF,TGTGCCAGTAGTATAGATCCCGGCGAGGGTTTCTCCTACAATGAGCAGTTCTTC
TRBJ2-5,TRBV3-1,-,once,CASSQAGGEEAQYF,TGTGCCAGCAGCCAAGCCGGGGGAGAAGAGGCCCAGTACTTC
TRBJ1-5,TRBV6-1,-,few,CASMYGGGSNQPQHF,TGTGCCAGCATGTATGGTGGGGGGAGCAATCAGCCCCAGCATTTT
TRBJ2-1,TRBV10-2,-,few,CASSEEGSIQFF,TGCGCCAGCAGTGAGGAGGGATCCATACAGTTCTTC
TRBJ2-1,TRBV7-2,-,-,CASSLGGAAAGEQFF,TGTGCCAGCTCCCTAGGGGGGGCCGCGGCGGGTGAGCAGTTCTTC
TRBJ1-1,TRBV20-1,-,-,CSASTIGGTEAFF,TGCAGTGCTAGTACCATAGGGGGTACTGAAGCTTTCTTT